Shown below are 25 T cell receptor beta chains from a single sample sequenced in a study of cytomegalovirus exposure and HLA in healthy donors (TCRdb year 2017). The protocol used for the library was the immunoSEQ multiplex PCR assay. For the multiplex PCR, a mixture combining 60 forward primers for TCR Vbeta segments and 13 reverse primers for TCR Jbeta segments was used. TCRdb provides this immuneACCESS table in a form limited to in-frame rearrangements. Some clones are lacking; in checked studies, under half of them reflect an unresolved V gene, and why the rest are absent is not known. Present in this sample are under 100,000 clones, 60% to 80% of which were seen just once. The ten largest account for about 15% of the sample. What was sequenced was PBMCs. The receptors stem from a woman aged 45-65 years in good health and CMV-seropositive.

This chain joins TRBV10-1 and TRBJ1-2, with D maybe TRBD1 (5 bases). Trimming left V 0 bases short and J 8 bases short, with 19 bases between. CDR1 and CDR2 from the germline V gene are WNHNN and SYGVQD (reference sequence). This CDR3 is built from 16 residues. The CDR3 DNA sequence: TGCGCCAGCAGTGAGTCAGCAGGGTTTCGAATCGCGGGCTACACCTTC. Translating gives CASSESAGFRIAGYTF.

The CDR3, as DNA: TGTGCCAGCAGACCTAGCGGGAGACCCAACGAGCAGTACTTC. The encoded protein is CASRPSGRPNEQYF. This chain uses TRBV27 with TRBJ2-7; 10 bases line up with TRBD2. The CDR3 loop spans 14 amino acids. The germline gives CDR1 MNHEY, CDR2 SMNVEV (reference sequence). The V gene end was trimmed by 6 bases and the J gene end by 5 bases; junction bases not matched to a gene: 7.

The CDR3 sequence: CASTSSWGLYEQYF. The CDR3, as DNA: TGTGCCAGCACCAGCAGCTGGGGGCTCTACGAGCAGTACTTC. The chain couples TRBV6-1 to TRBJ2-7; possibly TRBD1 for D (6 bases). This CDR3 region has 14 residues. The germline V gene has CDR1 MNHNS and CDR2 SASEGT. V was clipped by 7 bases and J by 3 bases, with 16 bases between them.

This clone was seen just once. The CDR3: CSVEGRVDSGYTF. The CDR3 DNA follows: TGCAGCGTTGAGGGCAGGGTAGATTCTGGCTACACCTTC. The chain uses TRBV29-1 and TRBJ1-2, with D perhaps matching TRBD1 (5 bases). The CDR3 covers 13 residues. Trimming shortened V by 3 bases and J by 7 bases, and 15 bases separated the two germline ends. CDR1 and CDR2 (germline): SQVTM, ANQGSEA.

The gene calls are TRBV18 and TRBJ1-5, with D uncertain. V lost 3 bases and J 1 base, leaving 10 bases between the germline ends. Germline V gene sequence: CDR1 KGHSH, CDR2 LQKENI. This CDR3 region has 15 residues. CDR3 coding DNA: TGTGCCAGCTCACCTTTGGAGGGAAGCAATCAGCCCCAGCATTTT. Its protein is CASSPLEGSNQPQHF. The full variable domain, with the rest looked up from reference TRBV18 and TRBJ1-5, is NAGVMQNPRHLVRRRGQEARLRCSPMKGHSHVYWYRQLPEEGLKFMVYLQKENIIDESGMPKERFSAEFPKEGPSILRIQQVVRGDSAAYFCASSPLEGSNQPQHFGDGTRLSIL.

This chain links TRBV5-1 with TRBJ2-5; D is possibly TRBD2 (6 bases). Germline CDR1 reads SGHRS; CDR2 reads YFSETQ. The CDR3 length is 14 residues. Deletions cut 4 bases from V and 4 bases from J, with 14 bases between. The CDR3: CASSPTSFGETQYF. The DNA of the CDR3 is TGCGCCAGCAGCCCCACTAGCTTCGGAGAGACCCAGTACTTC.

This clone was recorded once. The chain uses TRBV19 and TRBJ1-2; 9 bases fit TRBD1. Germline loops: CDR1 LNHDA, CDR2 SQIVND (reference sequence). The CDR3 is 12 residues long. V shed 9 bases and J 9 bases; nucleotides not matched to a gene: 8. The CDR3 bases are TGTGCCAGCAGACAGGGGGAAACACGCTACACCTTC. Its translation is CASRQGETRYTF.

The CDR3 here is CATSRNLMASTGELFF. The CDR3 coding sequence is TGTGCCACCAGCAGGAATTTGATGGCTTCCACCGGGGAGCTGTTTTTT. The chain links TRBV15 to TRBJ2-2, with no clear D. V was trimmed by 3 bases and J by 4 bases, leaving 15 bases between them. This CDR3 has 16 amino acids. Germline V CDR1 and CDR2: LNHNV, YYDKDF (reference sequence).

The chain is built from TRBV6-6 and TRBJ2-1; 11 positions match TRBD2. The germline V gene has CDR1 MNHNY and CDR2 SVGAGI (reference sequence). The CDR3 contains 14 residues. V trimming: 5 bases; J trimming: 7 bases; junction bases outside the gene matches: 4. CDR3 nucleotide sequence: TGTGCCAGCAGTAGACTAGCGGGGTGGAATGAGCAGTTCTTC. It is translated as CASSRLAGWNEQFF.

The V gene is TRBV6-5, the J gene TRBJ2-1, with D possibly being TRBD2 (6 bases). CDR3 length: 14 amino acids. Trimming took off 2 bases at V and 7 bases at J, with 12 bases between the two ends. Germline CDR1 and CDR2: MNHEY and SVGAGI. CDR3 sequence reads: CASSYELAGNEQFF. CDR3 coding DNA: TGTGCCAGCAGTTACGAACTAGCTGGGAATGAGCAGTTCTTC.

The V gene is TRBV6-6, the J gene TRBJ1-2; TRBD1 might be the D (5 bases). The CDR3 has 12 amino acids. CDR1 is MNHNY, CDR2 SVGAGI, per germline (reference sequence). The ends were cut back, 6 bases at V and 3 bases at J, with 8 bases in the middle. The DNA for the CDR3 is TGTGCCAGCAGCGACAGCGACTATGGCTACACCTTC. Protein sequence: CASSDSDYGYTF.

This clone was seen just once. The chain employs TRBV2 and TRBJ1-5; D ambiguous. This CDR3 is built from 14 residues. The germline gives CDR1 SNHLY, CDR2 FYNNEI. Trimming left V 1 base short and J 3 bases short, with 7 bases between. CDR3 nucleotides: TGTGCCAGCAGTGAAGAAGCGATCAATCAGCCCCAGCATTTT. It is translated as CASSEEAINQPQHF. The entire variable domain, with the rest obtained from reference TRBV2 and TRBJ1-5, is as follows: EPEVTQTPSHQVTQMGQEVILRCVPISNHLYFYWYRQILGQKVEFLVSFYNNEISEKSEIFDDQFSVERPDGSNFTLKIRSTKLEDSAMYFCASSEEAINQPQHFGDGTRLSIL.

In this sample, this clone turned up a few times. This sequence joins TRBV14 and TRBJ1-4, with TRBD1 identical over 9 bases. The V and J ends lost 3 bases and 8 bases, in that order; junction bases with no gene match: 7. CDR1 SGHDN and CDR2 FVKESK come from the germline V gene. The CDR3 totals 15 residues. CDR3 nucleotide sequence: TGTGCCAGCAGCCAGGTTTCCGGGACAGGGGAAAAACTGTTTTTT. Amino acid sequence: CASSQVSGTGEKLFF.

The rearrangement links TRBV6-5 to TRBJ2-2, with a possible D match to TRBD1 (5 bases). Trimming removed 2 bases from V and 7 bases from J, with 8 bases in between. This CDR3 has 13 amino acids. Germline V gene data show CDR1 as MNHEY and CDR2 as SVGAGI. The CDR3 protein is CASSYRGDGELFF. In nucleotides, the CDR3 is TGTGCCAGCAGTTACAGGGGTGACGGGGAGCTGTTTTTT.

The chain links TRBV2 to TRBJ2-7; D might be TRBD1 (5 bases). CDR1 and CDR2 from the germline V gene are SNHLY and FYNNEI. This CDR3 is 14 amino acids long. The CDR3 DNA follows: TGTGCAGGCAGACAGTGGAGTGATCTGGGGGAGCAGTACTTC. Translation: CAGRQWSDLGEQYF.

The chain recombines TRBV18 with TRBJ1-4, with 8 bases fitting TRBD1. Germline loops: CDR1 KGHSH, CDR2 LQKENI. The V segment lost 3 bases and the J segment 8 bases; nucleotides outside the gene matches: 11. This CDR3 spans 16 amino acids. DNA for the CDR3: TGTGCCAGCTCACCGCAGGGGGCCTCAGCGGGGGAAAAACTGTTTTTT. This sequence encodes CASSPQGASAGEKLFF.

The gene calls are TRBV18 and TRBJ2-5; tentative D call: TRBD2 (6 bases). V was shortened by 0 bases and J by 6 bases, with 14 bases between the two germline ends. This CDR3 has 15 residues. Germline-derived CDR1 and CDR2 are KGHSH and LQKENI. CDR3 protein: CASSPPSGDLQTQYF. Here the CDR3 DNA reads TGTGCCAGCTCACCACCGTCGGGGGACCTACAGACCCAGTACTTC.

The rearrangement joins TRBV2 to TRBJ1-2; the match to TRBD1 covers 8 bases. This CDR3 comprises 12 residues. The V gene end was trimmed by 5 bases and the J gene end by 11 bases; junction bases not matched to a gene: 7. CDR1 is SNHLY, CDR2 FYNNEI, per germline. The DNA for the CDR3 is TGTGCCAGCAGTATGACAGGGGAAGTTTACACCTTC. The encoded protein is CASSMTGEVYTF.

The J gene is TRBJ1-1, the V gene TRBV28, with no clear D. The length of the CDR3 is 16 residues. Trimming took 8 bases from V and 5 from J, leaving 24 bases between them. Germline V gene sequence: CDR1 MDHEN, CDR2 SYDVKM. DNA of the CDR3: TGTGCCAGCTCCTGGGTTCTTGGGAGGGAAAAAACTGAAGCTTTCTTT. Translation gives CASSWVLGREKTEAFF.

This clone turned up a few times. The chain has TRBV7-8 and TRBJ1-6; 7 bases are shared with TRBD1. V dropped 2 bases and J dropped 8; count of bases not matched to a gene: 18. Germline values: CDR1 SGHVS, CDR2 FQNEAQ. This CDR3 contains 19 residues. CDR3 sequence reads: CASSLRQGRGLINHSPLHF. CDR3 in DNA: TGTGCCAGCAGCTTACGACAGGGTCGAGGGCTAATAAACCATTCACCCCTCCACTTT.

CDR3 sequence: CASSQEASGYYNEQFF. The DNA for the CDR3 is TGTGCCAGCAGCCAAGAAGCGAGCGGGTACTACAATGAGCAGTTCTTC. V usage is TRBV4-2 and J usage is TRBJ2-1; tentative D call: TRBD2 (6 bases). The CDR3 consists of 16 residues. Germline CDR1 is LGHNA and CDR2 is YNFKEQ. V was trimmed by 0 bases and J by 3 bases, leaving 12 bases between them.

The V gene is TRBV7-9, the J gene TRBJ2-2; 8 bases agree with TRBD2. The CDR3 has 18 amino acids. The trim removed 0 bases at V and 4 bases at J, leaving 10 bases unmatched. Germline lookup yields CDR1 SEHNR and CDR2 FQNEAQ (reference sequence). CDR3 in DNA: TGTGCCAGCAGCTTAGCGAGAGCGGGACTAGTTCGCACCGGGGAGCTGTTTTTT. Translated: CASSLARAGLVRTGELFF.

The J gene is TRBJ2-7, the V gene TRBV6-1; 7 nucleotides match TRBD2. J was trimmed by 2 bases and V by 6 bases; bases with no gene match: 10. Germline assignment: CDR1 MNHNS and CDR2 SASEGT. The CDR3 covers 15 residues. CDR3 bases: TGTGCCAGCAGCTACCGTGGGGGGGAAACCTACGAGCAGTACTTC. Amino acid sequence: CASSYRGGETYEQYF.

The chain combines TRBV9 with TRBJ2-7; D is undetermined. The CDR3 loop spans 14 amino acids. The ends were cut back, 0 bases at V and 2 bases at J, with 9 bases in the middle. Germline V gene sequence: CDR1 SGDLS, CDR2 YYNGEE. CDR3 residues: CASSVEFSAYEQYF. Here the CDR3 DNA reads TGTGCCAGCAGCGTAGAGTTTTCGGCCTACGAGCAGTACTTC.

The J gene is TRBJ2-7, the V gene TRBV10-3; 16 bases are shared with TRBD2. The CDR3 covers 18 residues. Germline CDR1 and CDR2: ENHRY and SYGVKD. V was clipped by 6 bases and J by 7 bases; unmatched bases: 15. Written as DNA, the CDR3 is TGTGCCATCAGCCAACCGGGACTAGCGGGAGGGCCGGGTTGGGAGCAGTACTTC. Amino acids: CAISQPGLAGGPGWEQYF.